Each of the 16 T cell receptor beta chains below was sequenced from the same sample in a study of blood T cell repertoires in COVID-19. Measured with immunoSEQ multiplex PCR; TCRdb has only the in-frame clones, and not every one. There are nearly 250,000 clones in the sample; 86% occur only once, and approximately 2.1% lies in the top ten. Sequencing was carried out using PBMCs or T cells enriched from blood (not recorded which). The receptor set was obtained from a woman aged 50 to 60 who had recovered from COVID-19.

The CDR3 DNA reads TGCGCCAGCAGCGGAGCCGGGGTACCTAATGAAAAACTGTTTTTT. This codes for CASSGAGVPNEKLFF. The chain combines TRBV5-1 with TRBJ1-4; D is unresolved. The germline gives CDR1 SGHRS, CDR2 YFSETQ. The CDR3 is 15 amino acids. V was clipped by 4 bases and J by 3 bases, with 13 bases between them.

The gene calls are TRBV20-1 and TRBJ2-7, with D maybe TRBD1 (5 bases). Germline-derived CDR1 and CDR2 are DFQATT and SNEGSKA (reference sequence). The CDR3 is made up of 15 amino acids. With 3 bases removed from V and 3 bases from J, the gap between germline ends came to 18 bases. CDR3 nucleotide sequence: TGCAGTGCTAGTGCCCCCAAGGGGCACTACTACGAGCAGTACTTC. This codes for CSASAPKGHYYEQYF.

The chain couples TRBV18 to TRBJ1-1, with 7 bases that match TRBD1. The CDR3 runs to 14 residues. The ends lost 6 bases at V and 5 bases at J; junction bases unmatched: 9. The V gene's germline CDR1 is KGHSH and CDR2 LQKENI. CDR3 in DNA: TGTGCCAGCTCGGCGACAGGGTCGGGGACTGAAGCTTTCTTT. Translated: CASSATGSGTEAFF.

In nucleotides, the CDR3 is TGCGCCAGCAGCCAGAGGGCGGGGGCAGGGGTAGGGGCCAACGTCCTGACTTTC. It is translated as CASSQRAGAGVGANVLTF. The chain recombines TRBV4-3 with TRBJ2-6, with D perhaps matching TRBD2 (7 bases). The CDR3 is 18 amino acids. Germline V gives CDR1 LGHNA, CDR2 YSLEER. Trimming removed 3 bases at V and 4 bases at J, with 19 bases between.

CDR3 region: CASSTNRQQGYGYTF. DNA of the CDR3: TGTGCCAGTAGTACTAACCGACAACAGGGCTATGGCTACACCTTC. The chain links TRBV19 to TRBJ1-2; TRBD1 is a possible D gene (6 bases). V dropped 4 bases and J dropped 4 bases, with 16 bases sitting between them. This CDR3 contains 15 residues. Germline CDR1 is LNHDA and CDR2 is SQIVND (reference sequence).

This sequence joins TRBV28 and TRBJ2-1, with D tentatively TRBD1 (5 bases). V was clipped by 5 bases and J by 9 bases, with 14 bases between them. This CDR3 spans 13 amino acids. Germline V lookup: CDR1 MDHEN, CDR2 SYDVKM. CDR3 residues: CASSGAGRGEQFF. In DNA form, the CDR3 reads TGTGCCAGCAGTGGGGCAGGGCGAGGTGAGCAGTTCTTC.

This chain uses TRBV28 with TRBJ1-4; D not certain. V shed 8 bases and J shed 0 bases, with 7 bases lying between them. Germline V gene data show CDR1 as MDHEN and CDR2 as SYDVKM. The CDR3 runs 13 residues. The CDR3 DNA reads as TGTGCCAGCCGGGATTCAACTAATGAAAAACTGTTTTTT. This encodes CASRDSTNEKLFF.

The CDR3 nucleotides are TGTGCCAGCAGCTTAGAGGGGGAGGGCCAAAATGAGCAGTTCTTC. This gives the protein CASSLEGEGQNEQFF. J is TRBJ2-1 and V is TRBV11-3; 7 nucleotides line up with TRBD2. The germline V gene encodes CDR1 SGHNT and CDR2 YENEEA. V dropped 0 bases and J dropped 7; count of bases not matched to a gene: 6. This CDR3 region has 15 residues.

The chain carries TRBV19 and TRBJ1-5; TRBD1 matches 7 bases. Germline loops: CDR1 LNHDA, CDR2 SQIVND (reference sequence). Germline trimming cut 4 bases from V and 4 bases from J; bases unmatched to any gene: 4. The CDR3 totals 14 residues. In nucleotides, the CDR3 is TGTGCCAGTAGTAGAGGACAGGAGAATCAGCCCCAGCATTTT. Its protein product is CASSRGQENQPQHF.

The J gene is TRBJ2-1, the V gene TRBV6-5; 9 positions agree with TRBD2. The CDR3 has 15 amino acids. Germline V gene data show CDR1 as MNHEY and CDR2 as SVGAGI. Trimming removed 4 bases from V and 6 bases from J; junction bases left unmatched: 7. The CDR3 protein is CASSSGRLAANEQFF. DNA for the CDR3: TGTGCCAGCAGTTCAGGACGACTAGCGGCCAATGAGCAGTTCTTC.

The chain joins TRBV7-9 to TRBJ1-4; a possible D gene is TRBD1 (5 bases). Germline V gene lookup returns CDR1 SEHNR and CDR2 FQNEAQ (reference sequence). The CDR3 has 15 residues. Deletions cut 5 bases from V and 7 bases from J, with 17 bases between. The CDR3 reads CASSAEGGAGEKLFF. As DNA, the CDR3 is TGTGCCAGCAGCGCGGAAGGAGGGGCAGGTGAAAAACTGTTTTTT. Drawing the rest from reference TRBV7-9 and TRBJ1-4, the complete variable domain is DTGVSQNPRHKITKRGQNVTFRCDPISEHNRLYWYRQTLGQGPEFLTYFQNEAQLEKSRLLSDRFSAERPKGSFSTLEIQRTEQGDSAMYLCASSAEGGAGEKLFFGSGTQLSVL.

J is TRBJ1-1 and V is TRBV18; D may be TRBD1 (6 bases). V lost 1 base to trimming and J lost 2 bases, with 11 bases between them. CDR1 and CDR2 (germline): KGHSH, LQKENI. This CDR3 is 15 amino acids long. CDR3 protein: CASSPQVGGNTEAFF. In DNA, the CDR3 is TGTGCCAGCTCACCACAGGTAGGGGGAAACACTGAAGCTTTCTTT.

V gene TRBV5-1 combines with J gene TRBJ2-3, with D possibly matching TRBD2 (6 bases). V lost 4 bases, J lost 0 bases, and 12 bases lay in between. The CDR3 runs 15 residues. CDR1 is SGHRS and CDR2 is YFSETQ in the germline V gene. CDR3 coding DNA: TGCGCCAGCAGCCGGAGGGTATCTAGCACAGATACGCAGTATTTT. Translation gives CASSRRVSSTDTQYF.

The V gene is TRBV9, the J gene TRBJ1-2; D call uncertain. This CDR3 region has 14 residues. V shed 4 bases and J shed 6 bases, with 16 bases lying between them. From germline, CDR1 is SGDLS and CDR2 YYNGEE. CDR3 sequence reads: CASSPQARRDGYTF. CDR3 bases: TGTGCCAGCAGCCCGCAGGCCAGGCGGGATGGCTACACCTTC. Variable domain in full (rest from reference TRBV9 and TRBJ1-2): DSGVTQTPKHLITATGQRVTLRCSPRSGDLSVYWYQQSLDQGLQFLIQYYNGEERAKGNILERFSAQQFPDLHSELNLSSLELGDSALYFCASSPQARRDGYTFGSGTRLTVV.

V is TRBV7-3 and J is TRBJ2-3, with TRBD2 matching 8 bases. This CDR3 contains 16 residues. V lost 0 bases to trimming and J lost 0 bases; unmatched junction nucleotides: 2. Germline lookup yields CDR1 SGHTA and CDR2 FQGTGA. CDR3 nucleotides: TGTGCCAGCAGCTTAACCGGGGGGGTTAGCACAGATACGCAGTATTTT. Translated, it gives CASSLTGGVSTDTQYF. Combining the CDR3 with reference TRBV7-3 and TRBJ2-3 gives the whole variable domain GAGVSQTPSNKVTEKGKYVELRCDPISGHTALYWYRQSLGQGPEFLIYFQGTGAADDSGLPNDRFFAVRPEGSVSTLKIQRTERGDSAVYLCASSLTGGVSTDTQYFGPGTRLTVL.

This chain joins TRBV18 and TRBJ2-3, with TRBD1 matching over 8 bases. With 4 bases clipped from V and 2 bases from J, the junction kept 8 bases outside the gene matches. The CDR3 extends over 16 amino acids. Germline CDR1 KGHSH, CDR2 LQKENI. CDR3 DNA sequence: TGTGCCAGCTCACACTACGGACAGGGCCTCACAGATACGCAGTATTTT. This sequence encodes CASSHYGQGLTDTQYF. The variable domain in full, with the rest retrieved from reference TRBV18 and TRBJ2-3, is NAGVMQNPRHLVRRRGQEARLRCSPMKGHSHVYWYRQLPEEGLKFMVYLQKENIIDESGMPKERFSAEFPKEGPSILRIQQVVRGDSAAYFCASSHYGQGLTDTQYFGPGTRLTVL.